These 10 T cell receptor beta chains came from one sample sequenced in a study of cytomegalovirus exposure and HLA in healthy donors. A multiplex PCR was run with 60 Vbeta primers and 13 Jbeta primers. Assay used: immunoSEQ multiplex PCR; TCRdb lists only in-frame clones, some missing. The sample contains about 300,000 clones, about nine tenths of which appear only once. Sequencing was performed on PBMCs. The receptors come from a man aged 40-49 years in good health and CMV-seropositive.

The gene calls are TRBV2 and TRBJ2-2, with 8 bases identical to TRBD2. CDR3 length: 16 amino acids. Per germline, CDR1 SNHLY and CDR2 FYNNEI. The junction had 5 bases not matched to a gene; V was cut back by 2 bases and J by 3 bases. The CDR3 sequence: CASSEKLADYTGELFF. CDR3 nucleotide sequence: TGTGCCAGCAGTGAAAAACTAGCGGATTACACCGGGGAGCTGTTTTTT.

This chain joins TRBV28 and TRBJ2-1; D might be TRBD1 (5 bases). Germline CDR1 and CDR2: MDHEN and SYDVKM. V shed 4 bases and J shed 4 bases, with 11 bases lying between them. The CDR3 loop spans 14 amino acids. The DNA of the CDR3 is TGTGCCAGCAGTTCATCGGACAAATACAATGAGCAGTTCTTC. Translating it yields CASSSSDKYNEQFF.

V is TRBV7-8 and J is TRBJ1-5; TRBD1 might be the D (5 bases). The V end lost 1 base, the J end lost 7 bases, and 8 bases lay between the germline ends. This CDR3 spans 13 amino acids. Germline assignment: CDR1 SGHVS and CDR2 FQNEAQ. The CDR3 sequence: CASSLDQGQPQHF. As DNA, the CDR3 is TGTGCCAGCAGCTTAGATCAGGGACAGCCCCAGCATTTT.

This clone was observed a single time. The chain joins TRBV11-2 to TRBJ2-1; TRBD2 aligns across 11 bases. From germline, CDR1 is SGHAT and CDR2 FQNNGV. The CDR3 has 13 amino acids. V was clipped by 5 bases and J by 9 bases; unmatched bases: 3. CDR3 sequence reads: CASSQGTSGEQFF. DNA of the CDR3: TGTGCCAGCAGCCAGGGGACTAGCGGTGAGCAGTTCTTC.

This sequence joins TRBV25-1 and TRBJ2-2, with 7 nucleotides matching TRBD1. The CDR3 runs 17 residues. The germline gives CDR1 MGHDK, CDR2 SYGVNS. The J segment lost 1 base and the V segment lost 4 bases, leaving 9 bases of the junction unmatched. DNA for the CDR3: TGTGCCAGCAGTGCTACGACAGGGCGCAGGAACACCGGGGAGCTGTTTTTT. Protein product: CASSATTGRRNTGELFF.

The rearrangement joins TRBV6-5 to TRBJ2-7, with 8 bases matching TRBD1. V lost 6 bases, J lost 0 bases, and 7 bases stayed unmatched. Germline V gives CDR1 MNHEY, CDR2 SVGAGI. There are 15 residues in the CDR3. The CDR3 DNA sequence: TGTGCCAGCAGCGTGGGACAGGCGAGCTCCTACGAGCAGTACTTC. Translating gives CASSVGQASSYEQYF.

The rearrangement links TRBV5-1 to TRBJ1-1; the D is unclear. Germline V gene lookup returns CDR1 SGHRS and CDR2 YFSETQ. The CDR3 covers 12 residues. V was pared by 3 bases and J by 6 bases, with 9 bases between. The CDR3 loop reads CASSSPPAEAFF. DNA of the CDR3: TGCGCCAGCAGCTCCCCTCCCGCTGAAGCTTTCTTT.

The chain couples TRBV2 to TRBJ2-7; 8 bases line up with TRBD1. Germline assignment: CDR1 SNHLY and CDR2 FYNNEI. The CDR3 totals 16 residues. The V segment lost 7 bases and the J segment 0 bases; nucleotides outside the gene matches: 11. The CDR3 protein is CASIPQGGDPSYEQYF. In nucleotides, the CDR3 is TGTGCCAGCATTCCACAGGGGGGCGACCCCTCCTACGAGCAGTACTTC.

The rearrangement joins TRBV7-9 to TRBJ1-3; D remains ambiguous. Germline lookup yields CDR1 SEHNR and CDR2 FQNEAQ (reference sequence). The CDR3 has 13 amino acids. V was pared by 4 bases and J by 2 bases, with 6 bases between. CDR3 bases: TGTGCCAGCAGCTCCGGTCCTGGAAACACCATATATTTT. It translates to CASSSGPGNTIYF.

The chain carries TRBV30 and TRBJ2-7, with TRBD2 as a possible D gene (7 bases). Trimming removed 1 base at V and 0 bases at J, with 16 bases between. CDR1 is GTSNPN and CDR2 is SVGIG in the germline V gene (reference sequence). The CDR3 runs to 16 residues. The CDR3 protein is CAWSAWGRGSSYEQYF. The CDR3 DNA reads TGTGCCTGGAGTGCCTGGGGGAGGGGGAGCTCCTACGAGCAGTACTTC.